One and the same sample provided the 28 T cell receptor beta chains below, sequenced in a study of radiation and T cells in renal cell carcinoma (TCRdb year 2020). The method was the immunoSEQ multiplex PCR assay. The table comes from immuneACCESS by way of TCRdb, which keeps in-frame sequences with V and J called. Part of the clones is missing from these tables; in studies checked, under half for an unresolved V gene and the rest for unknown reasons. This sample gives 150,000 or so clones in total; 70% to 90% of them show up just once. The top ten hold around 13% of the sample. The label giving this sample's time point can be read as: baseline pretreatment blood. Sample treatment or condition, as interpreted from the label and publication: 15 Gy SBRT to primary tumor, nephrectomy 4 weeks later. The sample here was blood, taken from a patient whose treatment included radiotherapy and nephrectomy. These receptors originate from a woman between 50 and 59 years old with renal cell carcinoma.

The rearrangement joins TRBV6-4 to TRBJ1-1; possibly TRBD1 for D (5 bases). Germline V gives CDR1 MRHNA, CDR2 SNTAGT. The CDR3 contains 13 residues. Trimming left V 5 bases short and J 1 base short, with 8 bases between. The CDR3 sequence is CASSLDRNTEAFF. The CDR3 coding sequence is TGTGCCAGCAGTTTAGACAGGAACACTGAAGCTTTCTTT.

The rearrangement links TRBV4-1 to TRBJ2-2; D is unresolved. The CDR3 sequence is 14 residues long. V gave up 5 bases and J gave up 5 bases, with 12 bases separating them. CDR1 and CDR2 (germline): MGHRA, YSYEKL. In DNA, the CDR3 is TGCGCCAGCAGCTACTCCACTACAACCGGGGAGCTGTTTTTT. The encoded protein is CASSYSTTTGELFF.

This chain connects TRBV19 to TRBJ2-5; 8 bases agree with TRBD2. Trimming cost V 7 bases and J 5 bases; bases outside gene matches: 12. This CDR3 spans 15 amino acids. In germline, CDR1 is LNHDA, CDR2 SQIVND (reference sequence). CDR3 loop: CASKETGGPDETQYF. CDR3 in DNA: TGTGCCAGTAAAGAAACGGGGGGGCCCGACGAGACCCAGTACTTC.

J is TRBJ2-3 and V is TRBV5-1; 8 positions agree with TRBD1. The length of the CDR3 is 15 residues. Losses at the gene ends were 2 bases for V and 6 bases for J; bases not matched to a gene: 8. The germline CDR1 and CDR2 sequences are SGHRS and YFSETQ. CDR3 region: CASSFQGQEWDTQYF. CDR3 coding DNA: TGCGCCAGCAGCTTTCAGGGACAGGAATGGGATACGCAGTATTTT.

The CDR3 DNA follows: TGTGCCAGCAGCTTAGAATGGGGTGCAGATACGCAGTATTTT. Protein sequence: CASSLEWGADTQYF. The rearrangement joins TRBV7-2 to TRBJ2-3; D is undetermined. Trimming removed 1 base from V and 4 bases from J, with 9 bases in between. Germline CDR1 reads SGHTA; CDR2 reads FQGNSA. The CDR3 is made up of 14 amino acids.

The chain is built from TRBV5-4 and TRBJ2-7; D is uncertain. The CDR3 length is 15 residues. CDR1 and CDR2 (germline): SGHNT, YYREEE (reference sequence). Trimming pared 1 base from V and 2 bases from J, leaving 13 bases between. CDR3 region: CASSLPGTNAYEQYF. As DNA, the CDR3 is TGTGCCAGCAGCTTGCCCGGCACCAACGCCTACGAGCAGTACTTC.

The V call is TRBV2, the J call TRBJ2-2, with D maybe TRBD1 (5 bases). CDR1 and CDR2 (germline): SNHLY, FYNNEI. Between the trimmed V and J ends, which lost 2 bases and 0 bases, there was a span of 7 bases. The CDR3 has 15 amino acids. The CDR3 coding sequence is TGTGCCAGCAGTGAATCGACAGCGAACACCGGGGAGCTGTTTTTT. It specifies CASSESTANTGELFF.

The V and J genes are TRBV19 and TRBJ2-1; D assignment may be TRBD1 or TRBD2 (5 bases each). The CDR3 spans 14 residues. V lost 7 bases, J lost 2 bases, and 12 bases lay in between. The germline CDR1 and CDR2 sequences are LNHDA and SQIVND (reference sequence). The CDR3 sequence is CASMVGVTYNEQFF. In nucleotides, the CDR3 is TGTGCCAGTATGGTGGGGGTTACCTACAATGAGCAGTTCTTC.

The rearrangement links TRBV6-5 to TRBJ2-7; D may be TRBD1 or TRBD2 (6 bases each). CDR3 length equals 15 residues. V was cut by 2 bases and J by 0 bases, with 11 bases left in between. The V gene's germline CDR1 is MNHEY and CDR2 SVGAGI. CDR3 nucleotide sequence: TGTGCCAGCAGTTACGTAGGGGGGAGCTCCTACGAGCAGTACTTC. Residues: CASSYVGGSSYEQYF.

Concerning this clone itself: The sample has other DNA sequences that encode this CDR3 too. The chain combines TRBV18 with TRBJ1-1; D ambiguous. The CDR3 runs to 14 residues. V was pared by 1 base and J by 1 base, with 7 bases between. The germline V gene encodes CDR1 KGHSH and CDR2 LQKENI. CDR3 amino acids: CASSPQEGNTEAFF. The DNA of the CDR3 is TGTGCCAGCTCACCACAAGAGGGGAACACTGAAGCTTTCTTT.

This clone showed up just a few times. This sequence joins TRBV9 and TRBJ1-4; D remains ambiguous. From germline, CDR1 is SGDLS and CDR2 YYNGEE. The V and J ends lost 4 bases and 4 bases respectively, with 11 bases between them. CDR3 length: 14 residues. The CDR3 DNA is TGTGCCAGCAGCCCCGGACGGCATAATGAAAAACTGTTTTTT. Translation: CASSPGRHNEKLFF.

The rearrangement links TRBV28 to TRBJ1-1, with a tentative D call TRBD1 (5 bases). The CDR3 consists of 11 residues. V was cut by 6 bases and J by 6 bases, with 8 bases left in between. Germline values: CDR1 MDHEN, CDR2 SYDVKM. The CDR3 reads CASRWDAEAFF. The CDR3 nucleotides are TGTGCCAGCAGGTGGGACGCTGAAGCTTTCTTT.

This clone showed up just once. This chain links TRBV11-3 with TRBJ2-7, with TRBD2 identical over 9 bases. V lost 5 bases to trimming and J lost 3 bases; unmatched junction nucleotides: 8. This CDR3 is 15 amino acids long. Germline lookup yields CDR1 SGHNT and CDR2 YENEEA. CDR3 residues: CASSLSPSGIYEQYF. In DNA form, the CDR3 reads TGTGCCAGCAGCCTGTCCCCTAGCGGGATCTACGAGCAGTACTTC.

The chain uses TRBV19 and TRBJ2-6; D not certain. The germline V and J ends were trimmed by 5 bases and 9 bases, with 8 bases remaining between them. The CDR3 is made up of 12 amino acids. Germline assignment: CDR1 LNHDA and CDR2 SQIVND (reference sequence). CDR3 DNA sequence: TGTGCCAGTAGTTCCAGAGTCAACGTCCTGACTTTC. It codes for CASSSRVNVLTF.

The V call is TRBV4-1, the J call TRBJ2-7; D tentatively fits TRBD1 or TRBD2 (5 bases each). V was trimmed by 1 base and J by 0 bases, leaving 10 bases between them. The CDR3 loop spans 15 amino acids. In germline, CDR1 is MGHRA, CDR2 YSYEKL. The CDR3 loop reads CASSQAGANSYEQYF. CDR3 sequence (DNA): TGCGCCAGCAGCCAAGCCGGGGCAAACTCCTACGAGCAGTACTTC.

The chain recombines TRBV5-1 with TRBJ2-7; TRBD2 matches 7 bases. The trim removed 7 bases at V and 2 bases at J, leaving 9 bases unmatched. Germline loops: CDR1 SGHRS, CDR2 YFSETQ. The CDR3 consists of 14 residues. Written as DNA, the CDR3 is TGCGCCAGCCGGGGTGGAAGCGGGACCTACGAGCAGTACTTC. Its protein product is CASRGGSGTYEQYF.

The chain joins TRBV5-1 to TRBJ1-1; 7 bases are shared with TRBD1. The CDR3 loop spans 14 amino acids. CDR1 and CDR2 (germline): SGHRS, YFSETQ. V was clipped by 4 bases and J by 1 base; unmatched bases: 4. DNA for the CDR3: TGCGCCAGCAGCCCGCGGACAGGGAACACTGAAGCTTTCTTT. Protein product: CASSPRTGNTEAFF.

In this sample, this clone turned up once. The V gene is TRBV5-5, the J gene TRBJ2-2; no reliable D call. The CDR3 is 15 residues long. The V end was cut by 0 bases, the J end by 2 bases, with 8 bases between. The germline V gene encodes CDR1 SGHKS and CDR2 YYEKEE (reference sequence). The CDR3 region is CASSLDWGNTGELFF. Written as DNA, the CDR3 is TGTGCCAGCAGCTTGGACTGGGGTAACACCGGGGAGCTGTTTTTT.

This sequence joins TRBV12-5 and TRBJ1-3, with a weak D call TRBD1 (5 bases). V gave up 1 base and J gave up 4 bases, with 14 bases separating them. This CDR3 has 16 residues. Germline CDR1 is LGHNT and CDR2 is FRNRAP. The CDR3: CASGLGGPLSGNTIYF. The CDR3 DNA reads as TGTGCTAGTGGTTTGGGGGGCCCTCTCTCCGGAAACACCATATATTTT. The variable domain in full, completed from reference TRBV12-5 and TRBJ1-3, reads DARVTQTPRHKVTEMGQEVTMRCQPILGHNTVFWYRQTMMQGLELLAYFRNRAPLDDSGMPKDRFSAEMPDATLATLKIQPSEPRDSAVYFCASGLGGPLSGNTIYFGEGSWLTVV.

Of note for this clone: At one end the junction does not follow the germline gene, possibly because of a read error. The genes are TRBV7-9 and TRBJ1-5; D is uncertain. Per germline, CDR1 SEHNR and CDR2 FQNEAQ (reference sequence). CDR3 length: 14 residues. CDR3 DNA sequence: TGTGCCAGCAGCTTTAACGGACCTAATCGGCCCCAGCATTTT. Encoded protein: CASSFNGPNRPQHF.

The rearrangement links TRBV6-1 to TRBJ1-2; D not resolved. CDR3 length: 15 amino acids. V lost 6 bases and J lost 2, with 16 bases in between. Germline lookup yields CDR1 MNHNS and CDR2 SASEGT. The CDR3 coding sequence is TGTGCCAGCAGGGGCACGACATTGGCCAACTATGGCTACACCTTC. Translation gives CASRGTTLANYGYTF.

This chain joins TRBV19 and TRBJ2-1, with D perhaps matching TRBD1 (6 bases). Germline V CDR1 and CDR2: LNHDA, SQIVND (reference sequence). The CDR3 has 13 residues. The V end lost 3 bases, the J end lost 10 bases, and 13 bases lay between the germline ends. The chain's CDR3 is CASSIQQGREQFF. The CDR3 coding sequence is TGTGCCAGTAGTATTCAACAGGGCAGGGAGCAGTTCTTC.

The CDR3 DNA reads as TGTGCCAGCAGCTTAACAGGGCCGAACACTGAAGCTTTCTTT. This translates into CASSLTGPNTEAFF. The V and J genes are TRBV7-2 and TRBJ1-1; D possibly corresponds to TRBD1 (6 bases). Trimming took off 2 bases at V and 1 base at J, with 8 bases between the two ends. Germline V gives CDR1 SGHTA, CDR2 FQGNSA. The CDR3 consists of 14 residues.

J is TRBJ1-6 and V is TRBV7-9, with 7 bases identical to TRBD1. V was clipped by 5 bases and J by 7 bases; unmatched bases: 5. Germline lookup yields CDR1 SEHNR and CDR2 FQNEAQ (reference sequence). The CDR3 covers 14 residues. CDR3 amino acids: CASSRGTVNSPLHF. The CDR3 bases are TGTGCCAGCAGCCGTGGGACAGTAAATTCACCCCTCCACTTT.

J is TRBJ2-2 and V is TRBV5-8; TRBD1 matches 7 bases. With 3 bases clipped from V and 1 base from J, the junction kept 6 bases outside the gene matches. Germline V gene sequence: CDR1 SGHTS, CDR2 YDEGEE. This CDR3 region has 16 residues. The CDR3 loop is CASSSSTGLNTGELFF. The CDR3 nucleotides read TGTGCCAGCAGCTCATCGACAGGGTTGAACACCGGGGAGCTGTTTTTT.

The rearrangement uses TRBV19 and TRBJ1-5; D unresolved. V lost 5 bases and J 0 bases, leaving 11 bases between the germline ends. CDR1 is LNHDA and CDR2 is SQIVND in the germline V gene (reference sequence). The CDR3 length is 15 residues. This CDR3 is CASSLGEHSNQPQHF. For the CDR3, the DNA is TGTGCCAGTAGTTTAGGAGAACATAGCAATCAGCCCCAGCATTTT. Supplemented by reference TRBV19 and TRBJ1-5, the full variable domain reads DGGITQSPKYLFRKEGQNVTLSCEQNLNHDAMYWYRQDPGQGLRLIYYSQIVNDFQKGDIAEGYSVSREKKESFPLTVTSAQKNPTAFYLCASSLGEHSNQPQHFGDGTRLSIL.

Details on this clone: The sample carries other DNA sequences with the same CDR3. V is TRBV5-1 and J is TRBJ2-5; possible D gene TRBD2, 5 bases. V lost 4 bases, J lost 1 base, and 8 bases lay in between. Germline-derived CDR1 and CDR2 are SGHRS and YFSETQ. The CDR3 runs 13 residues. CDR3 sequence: CASSPGFQETQYF. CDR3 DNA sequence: TGCGCCAGCAGCCCGGGGTTCCAAGAGACCCAGTACTTC.

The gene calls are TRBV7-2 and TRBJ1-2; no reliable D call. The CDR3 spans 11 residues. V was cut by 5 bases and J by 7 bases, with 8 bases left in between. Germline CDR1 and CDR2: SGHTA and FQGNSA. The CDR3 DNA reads TGTGCCAGCAGCGTCTCGATTGGCTACACCTTC. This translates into CASSVSIGYTF.